The text below deals with one TCR beta chain. Antigen specificity is unknown. TCRdb itself ran the 5' RACE reads through MiXCR, one entry per CDR3 protein. The sample lists roughly 1.6 million distinct CDR3 sequences; around 33% were seen once. These data originate in a study of identical twins. V was clipped by 3 bases and J by 11 bases; unmatched bases: 14. This CDR3 has 17 residues. The germline V gene has CDR1 SGHAT and CDR2 FQNNGV. Study-wide results and caveats: Abundant beta clonotypes from cord blood had fewer insertions, unlike memory repertoires, which showed none.

Sequenced input: cord blood. The genes are TRBV11-2 and TRBJ2-1; TRBD2 aligns across 12 bases. This TCR derives from a newborn girl in good health. This chain's CDR3 is CASSFLSFASGGAKQFF. CDR3 DNA: TGTGCCAGCAGCTTTTTGTCGTTTGCTAGCGGGGGGGCCAAGCAGTTCTTC. Together with reference TRBV11-2 and TRBJ2-1, the CDR3 gives the full variable domain: EAGVAQSPRYKIIEKRQSVAFWCNPISGHATLYWYQQILGQGPKLLIQFQNNGVVDDSQLPKDRFSAERLKGVDSTLKIQPAKLEDSAVYLCASSFLSFASGGAKQFFGPGTRLTVL.